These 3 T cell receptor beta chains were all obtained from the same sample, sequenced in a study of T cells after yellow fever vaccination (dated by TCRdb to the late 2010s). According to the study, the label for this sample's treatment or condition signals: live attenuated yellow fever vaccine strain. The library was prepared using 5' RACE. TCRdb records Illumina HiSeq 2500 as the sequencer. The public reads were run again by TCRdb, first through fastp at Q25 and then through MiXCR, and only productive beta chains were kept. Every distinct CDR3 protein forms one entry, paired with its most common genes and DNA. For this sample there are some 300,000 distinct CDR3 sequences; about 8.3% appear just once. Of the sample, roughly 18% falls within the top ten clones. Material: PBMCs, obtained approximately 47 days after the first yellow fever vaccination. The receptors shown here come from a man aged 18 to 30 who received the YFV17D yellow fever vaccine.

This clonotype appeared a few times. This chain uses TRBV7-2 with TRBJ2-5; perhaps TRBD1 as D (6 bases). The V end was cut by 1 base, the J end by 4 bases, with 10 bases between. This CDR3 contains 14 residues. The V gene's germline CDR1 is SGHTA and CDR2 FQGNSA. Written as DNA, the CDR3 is TGTGCCAGCAGCTTAGGGTCCAGGGGAGAGACCCAGTACTTC. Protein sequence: CASSLGSRGETQYF. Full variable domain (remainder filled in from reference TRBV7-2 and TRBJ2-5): GAGVSQSPSNKVTEKGKDVELRCDPISGHTALYWYRQSLGQGLEFLIYFQGNSAPDKSGLPSDRFSAERTGGSVSTLTIQRTQQEDSAVYLCASSLGSRGETQYFGPGTRLLVL.

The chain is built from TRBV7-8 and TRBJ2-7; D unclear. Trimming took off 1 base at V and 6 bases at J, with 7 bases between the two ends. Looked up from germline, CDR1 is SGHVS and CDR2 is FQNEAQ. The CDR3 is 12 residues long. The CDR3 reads CASSLGLPEQYF. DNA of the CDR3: TGTGCCAGCAGCTTAGGGCTACCCGAGCAGTACTTC. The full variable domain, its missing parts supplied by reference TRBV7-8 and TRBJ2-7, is GAGVSQSPRYKVAKRGQDVALRCDPISGHVSLFWYQQALGQGPEFLTYFQNEAQLDKSGLPSDRFFAERPEGSVSTLKIQRTQQEDSAVYLCASSLGLPEQYFGPGTRLTVT.

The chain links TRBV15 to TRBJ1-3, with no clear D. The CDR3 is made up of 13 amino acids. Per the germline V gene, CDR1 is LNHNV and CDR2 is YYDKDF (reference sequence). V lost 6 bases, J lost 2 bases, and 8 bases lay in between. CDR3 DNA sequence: TGTGCCACCAGGACGGGAACTGGAAACACCATATATTTT. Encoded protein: CATRTGTGNTIYF. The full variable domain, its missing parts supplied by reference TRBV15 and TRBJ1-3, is DAMVIQNPRYQVTQFGKPVTLSCSQTLNHNVMYWYQQKSSQAPKLLFHYYDKDFNNEADTPDNFQSRRPNTSFCFLDIRSPGLGDTAMYLCATRTGTGNTIYFGEGSWLTVV.